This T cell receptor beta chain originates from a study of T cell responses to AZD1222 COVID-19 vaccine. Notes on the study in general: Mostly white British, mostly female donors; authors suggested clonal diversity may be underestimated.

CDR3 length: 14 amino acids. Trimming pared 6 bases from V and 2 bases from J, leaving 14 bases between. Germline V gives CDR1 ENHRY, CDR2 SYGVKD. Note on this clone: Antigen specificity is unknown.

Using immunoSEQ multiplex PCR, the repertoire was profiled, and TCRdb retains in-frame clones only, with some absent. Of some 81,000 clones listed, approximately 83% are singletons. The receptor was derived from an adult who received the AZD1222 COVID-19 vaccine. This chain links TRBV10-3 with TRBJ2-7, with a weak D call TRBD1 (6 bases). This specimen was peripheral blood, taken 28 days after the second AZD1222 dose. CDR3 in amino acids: CAIRPGTTAYEQYF. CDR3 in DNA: TGTGCCATCAGACCCGGGACAACGGCCTACGAGCAGTACTTC.